The 7 T cell receptor beta chains listed next were all sequenced from one sample in a study of vaccination and CD4 T cells after COVID-19. No antigen has been identified for these receptors. Treatment in this sample: approximately 9-day PBMC culture with coronavirus spike peptide pools or control peptides (ViraFEST assay). With the Oncomine TCR Beta short-read assay, DNA from cultured CD4+ T cells was sequenced. TCRdb passed the PCR reads through MiXCR, listing each CDR3 protein once. This sample has about 20,000 distinct CDR3 sequences, with approximately 40% found just once. The sequencing used CD4+ T cells from blood, cultured in vitro, collected before SARS-CoV-2 vaccination. The receptor source for this set is a human donor who received a COVID-19 vaccine.

V usage is TRBV7-2 and J usage is TRBJ1-2, with 7 positions matching TRBD1. The CDR3 runs to 15 residues. With V trimmed by 0 bases and J by 5 bases, 6 bases remained unmatched. Germline values: CDR1 SGHTA, CDR2 FQGNSA. The CDR3 loop is CASSLALGQSYGYTF. As DNA, the CDR3 is TGTGCCAGCAGCTTAGCCTTGGGACAGTCGTATGGCTACACCTTC.

A single count supports this clonotype. The chain has TRBV20-1 and TRBJ1-4; 7 bases line up with TRBD1. V gave up 2 bases and J gave up 7 bases; unmatched junction bases: 10. From germline, CDR1 is DFQATT and CDR2 SNEGSKA (reference sequence). The CDR3 loop spans 15 amino acids. This CDR3 is CSARPPRQGREKLFF. DNA of the CDR3: TGCAGTGCTAGACCCCCGCGACAGGGTCGTGAAAAACTGTTTTTT.

V and J are TRBV30 and TRBJ1-2; no clear D gene. CDR3 length equals 12 residues. Germline V gene data show CDR1 as GTSNPN and CDR2 as SVGIG (reference sequence). The germline V and J ends were trimmed by 5 bases and 3 bases, with 10 bases remaining between them. For the CDR3, the DNA is TGTGCCTGGCACCCTCGGGACTATGGCTACACCTTC. It yields the protein CAWHPRDYGYTF.

This clonotype was seen only a few times. This chain joins TRBV7-2 and TRBJ1-5, with D unclear. V gave up 4 bases and J gave up 3 bases, with 7 bases separating them. Germline-derived CDR1 and CDR2 are SGHTA and FQGNSA. This CDR3 spans 13 amino acids. In nucleotides, the CDR3 is TGTGCCAGCAGCTATGGTGCCAATCAGCCCCAGCATTTT. Translating gives CASSYGANQPQHF.

This clonotype appeared a single time. In DNA, the CDR3 is TGCAGTGCTATTATCGGTGGCTACGAGCAGTACTTC. Protein sequence: CSAIIGGYEQYF. This chain uses TRBV20-1 with TRBJ2-7; no clear D. The V and J ends lost 4 bases and 3 bases respectively, with 10 bases between them. This CDR3 has 12 amino acids. Germline CDR1 DFQATT, CDR2 SNEGSKA (reference sequence).

This clonotype has just a few counts. The V gene is TRBV27, the J gene TRBJ1-2; no firm D call. This CDR3 is built from 14 residues. From germline, CDR1 is MNHEY and CDR2 SMNVEV (reference sequence). Trimming stripped 2 bases from V and 6 bases from J, with 13 bases between. The CDR3 loop reads CASSLGRGRNGYTF. CDR3 DNA sequence: TGTGCCAGCAGTTTAGGGCGGGGAAGGAATGGCTACACCTTC.

The table lists this clonotype with a count of one. The chain uses TRBV20-1 and TRBJ2-3, with 7 bases aligning to TRBD2. Germline lookup yields CDR1 DFQATT and CDR2 SNEGSKA (reference sequence). J was trimmed by 2 bases and V by 5 bases; bases with no gene match: 10. This CDR3 has 15 residues. CDR3 amino acids: CSASAGGISTDTQYF. DNA for the CDR3: TGCAGTGCTTCGGCCGGGGGGATATCCACAGATACGCAGTATTTT.